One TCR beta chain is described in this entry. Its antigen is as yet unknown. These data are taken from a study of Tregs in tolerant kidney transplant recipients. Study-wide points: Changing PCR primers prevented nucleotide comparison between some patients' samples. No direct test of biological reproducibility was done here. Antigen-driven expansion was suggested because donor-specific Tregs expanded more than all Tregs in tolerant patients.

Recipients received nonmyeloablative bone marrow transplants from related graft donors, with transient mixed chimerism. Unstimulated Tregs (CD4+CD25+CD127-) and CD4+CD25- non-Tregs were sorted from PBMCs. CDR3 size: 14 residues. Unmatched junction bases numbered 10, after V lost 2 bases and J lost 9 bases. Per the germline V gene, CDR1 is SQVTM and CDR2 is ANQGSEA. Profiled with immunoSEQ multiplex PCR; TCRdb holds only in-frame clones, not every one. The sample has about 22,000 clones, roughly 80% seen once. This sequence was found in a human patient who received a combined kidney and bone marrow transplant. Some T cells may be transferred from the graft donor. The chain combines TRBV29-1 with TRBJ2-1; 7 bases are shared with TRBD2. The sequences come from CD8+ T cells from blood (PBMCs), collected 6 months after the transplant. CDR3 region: CSVEKGLVPVEQFF. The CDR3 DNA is TGCAGCGTTGAAAAAGGACTAGTTCCGGTTGAGCAGTTCTTC.